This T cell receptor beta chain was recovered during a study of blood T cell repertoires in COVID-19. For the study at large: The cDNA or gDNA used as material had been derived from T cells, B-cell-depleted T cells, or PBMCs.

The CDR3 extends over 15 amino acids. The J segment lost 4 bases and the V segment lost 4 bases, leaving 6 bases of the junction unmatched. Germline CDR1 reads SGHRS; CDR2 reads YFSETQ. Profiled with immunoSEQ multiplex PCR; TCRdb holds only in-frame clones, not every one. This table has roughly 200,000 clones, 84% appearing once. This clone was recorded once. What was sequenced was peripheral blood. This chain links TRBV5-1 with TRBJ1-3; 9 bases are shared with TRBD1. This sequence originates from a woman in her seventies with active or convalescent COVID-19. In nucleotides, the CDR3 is TGCGCCAGCAGCATACAGGGGGCGGCCGGAAACACCATATATTTT. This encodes CASSIQGAAGNTIYF.